This T cell receptor beta chain was retrieved from a study of T cell repertoires in cytomegalovirus infection. This clonotype has more than one count but fewer than ten. Its antigen remains unknown. Germline V gene data show CDR1 as MNHEY and CDR2 as SVGAGI. This CDR3 region has 15 residues. Trimming shortened V by 2 bases and J by 8 bases, and 18 bases separated the two germline ends. TCRdb passed the reads through MiXCR, listing each CDR3 protein once. The sample lists roughly 180,000 distinct CDR3 sequences; roughly 22% were seen once. The chain links TRBV6-5 to TRBJ1-2, with D maybe TRBD1 (6 bases). The starting material was CD8+ T cells from cultured PBMCs, obtained from culture after CMV antigen stimulation. This TCR derives from a human donor in good health (CMV status not recorded). Some clones in this sample may be carry-over from other donors' samples. CDR3 bases: TGTGCCAGCAGTTACACCCGGACAGATCTGAGGGGCTACACCTTC. Its translation is CASSYTRTDLRGYTF.